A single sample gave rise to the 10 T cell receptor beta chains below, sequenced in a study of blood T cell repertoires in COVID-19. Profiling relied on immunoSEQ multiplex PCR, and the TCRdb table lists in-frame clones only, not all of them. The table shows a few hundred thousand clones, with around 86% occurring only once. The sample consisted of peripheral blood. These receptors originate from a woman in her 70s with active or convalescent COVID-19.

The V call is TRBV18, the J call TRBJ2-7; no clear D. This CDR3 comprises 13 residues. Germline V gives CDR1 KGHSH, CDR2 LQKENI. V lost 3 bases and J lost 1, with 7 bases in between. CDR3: CASSPSPSYEQYF. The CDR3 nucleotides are TGTGCCAGCTCACCGTCCCCGTCCTACGAGCAGTACTTC. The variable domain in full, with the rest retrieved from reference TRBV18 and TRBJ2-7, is NAGVMQNPRHLVRRRGQEARLRCSPMKGHSHVYWYRQLPEEGLKFMVYLQKENIIDESGMPKERFSAEFPKEGPSILRIQQVVRGDSAAYFCASSPSPSYEQYFGPGTRLTVT.

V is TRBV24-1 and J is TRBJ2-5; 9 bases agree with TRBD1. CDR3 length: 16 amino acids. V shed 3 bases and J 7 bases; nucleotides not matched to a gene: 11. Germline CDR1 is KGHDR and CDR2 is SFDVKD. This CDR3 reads CATSDIIGQGKATQYF. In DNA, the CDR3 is TGTGCCACCAGTGATATTATAGGACAGGGGAAGGCGACCCAGTACTTC.

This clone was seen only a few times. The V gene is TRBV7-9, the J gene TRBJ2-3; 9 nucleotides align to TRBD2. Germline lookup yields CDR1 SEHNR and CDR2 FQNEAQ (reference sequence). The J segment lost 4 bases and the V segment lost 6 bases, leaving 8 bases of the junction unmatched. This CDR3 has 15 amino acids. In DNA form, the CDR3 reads TGTGCCAGCAGGCCCGGCGGGGGGGGCCCAGATACGCAGTATTTT. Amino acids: CASRPGGGGPDTQYF.

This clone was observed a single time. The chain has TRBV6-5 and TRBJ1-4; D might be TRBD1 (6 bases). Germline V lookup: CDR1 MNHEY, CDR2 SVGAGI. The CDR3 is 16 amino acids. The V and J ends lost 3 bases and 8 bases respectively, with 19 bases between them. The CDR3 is CASSYVIGQQEEKLFF. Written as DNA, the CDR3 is TGTGCCAGCAGTTATGTGATCGGACAGCAAGAGGAAAAACTGTTTTTT.

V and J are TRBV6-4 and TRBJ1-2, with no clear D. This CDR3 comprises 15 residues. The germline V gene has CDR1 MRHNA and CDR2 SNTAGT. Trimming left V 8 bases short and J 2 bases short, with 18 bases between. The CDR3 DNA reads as TGTGCCAGCTCGGGATCAGTCTATTCCAACTATGGCTACACCTTC. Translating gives CASSGSVYSNYGYTF.

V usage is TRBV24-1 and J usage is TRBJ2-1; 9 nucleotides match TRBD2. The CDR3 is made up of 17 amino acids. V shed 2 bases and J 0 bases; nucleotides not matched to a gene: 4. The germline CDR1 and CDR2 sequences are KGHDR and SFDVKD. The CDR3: CATSDSIAGASYNEQFF. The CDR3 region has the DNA TGTGCCACCAGTGATTCAATAGCGGGGGCCTCCTACAATGAGCAGTTCTTC.

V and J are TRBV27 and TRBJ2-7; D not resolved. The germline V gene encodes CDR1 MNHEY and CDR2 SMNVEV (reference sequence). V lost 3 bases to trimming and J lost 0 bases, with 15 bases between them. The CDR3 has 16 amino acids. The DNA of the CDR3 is TGTGCCAGCAGTTTTTCCGGCGGCCCGAGCTCCTACGAGCAGTACTTC. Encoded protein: CASSFSGGPSSYEQYF.

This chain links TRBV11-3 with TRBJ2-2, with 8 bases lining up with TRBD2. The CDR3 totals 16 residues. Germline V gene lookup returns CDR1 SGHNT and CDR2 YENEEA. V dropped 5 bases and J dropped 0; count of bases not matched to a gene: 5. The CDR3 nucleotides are TGTGCCAGCAGCCCATTACTAGCGGCGAACACCGGGGAGCTGTTTTTT. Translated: CASSPLLAANTGELFF.

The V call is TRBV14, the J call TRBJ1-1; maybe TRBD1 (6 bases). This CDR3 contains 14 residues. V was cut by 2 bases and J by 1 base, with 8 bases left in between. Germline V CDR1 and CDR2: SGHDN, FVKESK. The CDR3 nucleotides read TGTGCCAGCAGCCAACAGACAGGGAACACTGAAGCTTTCTTT. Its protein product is CASSQQTGNTEAFF.

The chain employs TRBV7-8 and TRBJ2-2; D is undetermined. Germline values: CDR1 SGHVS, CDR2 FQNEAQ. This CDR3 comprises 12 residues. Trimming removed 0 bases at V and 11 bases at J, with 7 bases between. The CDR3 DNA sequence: TGTGCCAGCAGCTTAGCCCCGAGTGAGCTGTTTTTT. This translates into CASSLAPSELFF.